One sample yielded the 15 T cell receptor beta chains listed below, sequenced in a study of blood T cell repertoires in COVID-19. Libraries were prepared by immunoSEQ multiplex PCR; TCRdb keeps only in-frame clonotypes and omits some of them. The sample consists of under 350,000 clones, about nine tenths of them appearing once. Sequencing was performed on PBMCs or T cells enriched from blood (not recorded which). The receptors originated from a man between 60 and 75 years old who had recovered from COVID-19.

The rearrangement links TRBV18 to TRBJ2-2; TRBD1 is a possible D gene (6 bases). The germline V and J ends were trimmed by 6 bases and 8 bases, with 10 bases remaining between them. Germline V gives CDR1 KGHSH, CDR2 LQKENI. This CDR3 spans 12 amino acids. CDR3 loop: CASSRQVGELFF. CDR3 DNA sequence: TGTGCCAGCTCGCGACAGGTTGGGGAGCTGTTTTTT.

A few counts support this clone. V and J are TRBV19 and TRBJ1-1, with TRBD1 matching over 7 bases. This CDR3 is built from 13 residues. CDR1 is LNHDA and CDR2 is SQIVND in the germline V gene (reference sequence). V trimming: 3 bases; J trimming: 11 bases; junction bases outside the gene matches: 9. The CDR3 here is CASSIQIDRDAFF. The CDR3 bases are TGTGCCAGTAGTATTCAGATAGACAGGGATGCTTTCTTT. Based on the CDR3 plus reference TRBV19 and TRBJ1-1, the full variable domain is DGGITQSPKYLFRKEGQNVTLSCEQNLNHDAMYWYRQDPGQGLRLIYYSQIVNDFQKGDIAEGYSVSREKKESFPLTVTSAQKNPTAFYLCASSIQIDRDAFFGQGTRLTVV.

The chain couples TRBV5-1 to TRBJ2-7, with a tentative D call TRBD2 (6 bases). The CDR3 spans 14 residues. The germline V gene has CDR1 SGHRS and CDR2 YFSETQ. The V gene lost 0 bases and the J gene lost 4 bases, with 11 bases spanning the gap. CDR3 protein: CASSLGRDGYEQYF. The CDR3 DNA sequence: TGCGCCAGCAGCTTGGGGAGGGATGGTTACGAGCAGTACTTC.

The chain links TRBV7-8 to TRBJ1-1, with D possibly TRBD1 on 6 matching bases. Trimming removed 5 bases from V and 3 bases from J, with 16 bases in between. The CDR3 contains 15 residues. Germline CDR1 SGHVS, CDR2 FQNEAQ. The CDR3 region is CASSNSGVRDTEAFF. The DNA of the CDR3 is TGTGCCAGCAGCAATTCAGGGGTGAGGGACACTGAAGCTTTCTTT.

CDR3 bases: TGTGCCAGCAGTTACCGGGATGGCTGGATGGGCACAGATACGCAGTATTTT. It encodes CASSYRDGWMGTDTQYF. This sequence joins TRBV6-2 or TRBV6-3 and TRBJ2-3, with a weak D call TRBD2 (5 bases). Trimming stripped 2 bases from V and 1 base from J, with 16 bases between. The germline CDR1 and CDR2 sequences are MNHEY and SVGEGT. This CDR3 comprises 17 residues.

Turning to this clone: Other DNA sequences within the sample encode an identical CDR3. The J gene is TRBJ1-5, the V gene TRBV7-9; TRBD1 matches 7 bases. This CDR3 is built from 14 residues. The germline V gene has CDR1 SEHNR and CDR2 FQNEAQ (reference sequence). The V segment lost 5 bases and the J segment 2 bases; nucleotides outside the gene matches: 3. This chain's CDR3 is CASSPTGGNQPQHF. The CDR3 DNA reads TGTGCCAGCAGCCCAACAGGGGGCAATCAGCCCCAGCATTTT.

This clone was found a few times. The chain combines TRBV6-5 with TRBJ2-5, with a tentative D call TRBD2 (5 bases). The germline CDR1 and CDR2 sequences are MNHEY and SVGAGI. Trimming left V 0 bases short and J 5 bases short, with 7 bases between. The CDR3 covers 13 residues. CDR3 coding DNA: TGTGCCAGCAGTTACTCCTGGAGGGAGACCCAGTACTTC. This translates into CASSYSWRETQYF.

V usage is TRBV28 and J usage is TRBJ1-1, with TRBD1 matching over 9 bases. The CDR3 extends over 15 amino acids. The trim removed 0 bases at V and 5 bases at J, leaving 4 bases unmatched. Germline V gene lookup returns CDR1 MDHEN and CDR2 SYDVKM. CDR3 in DNA: TGTGCCAGCAGTTTATGGGACAGGGGTGGGACTGAAGCTTTCTTT. This codes for CASSLWDRGGTEAFF.

This chain connects TRBV12-3 or TRBV12-4 to TRBJ1-5; TRBD1 might be the D (5 bases). The CDR3 runs 11 residues. V lost 8 bases and J lost 6, with 8 bases in between. CDR3 residues: CASGGGQPQHF. The CDR3, as DNA: TGTGCCAGCGGGGGGGGTCAGCCCCAGCATTTT.

The chain combines TRBV27 with TRBJ1-1; 9 bases fit TRBD1. CDR1 MNHEY and CDR2 SMNVEV come from the germline V gene (reference sequence). This CDR3 contains 16 residues. The junction had 6 bases not matched to a gene; V was cut back by 4 bases and J by 0 bases. The CDR3 DNA is TGTGCCAGCAGTTCGGACAGGGGACAGATGAACACTGAAGCTTTCTTT. It specifies CASSSDRGQMNTEAFF.

The chain links TRBV4-3 to TRBJ1-1; 8 nucleotides line up with TRBD1. V lost 4 bases and J lost 4; bases outside the gene matches: 2. This CDR3 comprises 13 residues. Germline V gene sequence: CDR1 LGHNA, CDR2 YSLEER. The CDR3 loop reads CASSLQGATEAFF. The CDR3 nucleotides are TGCGCCAGCAGCCTCCAGGGGGCCACTGAAGCTTTCTTT.

This chain uses TRBV27 with TRBJ2-5, with D possibly matching TRBD2 (5 bases). Germline CDR1 and CDR2: MNHEY and SMNVEV (reference sequence). CDR3 length: 14 residues. V was clipped by 6 bases and J by 1 base, with 12 bases between them. DNA for the CDR3: TGTGCCAGCAGCCGCACGAGGGTCCAAGAGACCCAGTACTTC. It yields the protein CASSRTRVQETQYF.

This clone has only one observation. The chain has TRBV24-1 and TRBJ2-5; perhaps TRBD1 as D (6 bases). The CDR3 extends over 14 amino acids. Germline CDR1 reads KGHDR; CDR2 reads SFDVKD. V was trimmed by 5 bases and J by 0 bases, leaving 9 bases between them. The CDR3 DNA reads TGTGCCACCAGTGTTGGACAGAACCAAGAGACCCAGTACTTC. This translates into CATSVGQNQETQYF.

This chain links TRBV12-3 or TRBV12-4 with TRBJ2-7; D possibly corresponds to TRBD1 (5 bases). Trimming took 3 bases from V and 6 from J, leaving 12 bases between them. The CDR3 totals 13 residues. The CDR3 sequence: CASSFLGQSEQYF. CDR3 nucleotides: TGTGCCAGCAGTTTCTTGGGGCAGAGCGAGCAGTACTTC.

This chain connects TRBV19 to TRBJ2-3, with TRBD2 identical over 14 bases. With 5 bases clipped from V and 2 bases from J, the junction kept 6 bases outside the gene matches. Germline V lookup: CDR1 LNHDA, CDR2 SQIVND (reference sequence). The CDR3 is made up of 17 amino acids. The CDR3 loop reads CASSGTSGSNPTDTQYF. In DNA, the CDR3 is TGTGCCAGTAGTGGGACTAGCGGGAGCAATCCCACAGATACGCAGTATTTT.